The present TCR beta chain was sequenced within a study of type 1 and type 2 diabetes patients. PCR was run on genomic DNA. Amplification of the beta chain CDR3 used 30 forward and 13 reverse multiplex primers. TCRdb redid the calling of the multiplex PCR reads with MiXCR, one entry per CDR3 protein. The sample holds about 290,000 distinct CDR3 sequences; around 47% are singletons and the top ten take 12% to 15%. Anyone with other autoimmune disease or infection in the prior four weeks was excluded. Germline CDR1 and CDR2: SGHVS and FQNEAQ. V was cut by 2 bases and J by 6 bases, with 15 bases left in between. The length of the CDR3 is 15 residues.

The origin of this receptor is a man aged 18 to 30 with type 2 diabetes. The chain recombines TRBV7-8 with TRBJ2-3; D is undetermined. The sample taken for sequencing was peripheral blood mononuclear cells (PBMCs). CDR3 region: CASSLWGRQADTQYF. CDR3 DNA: TGTGCCAGCAGCTTATGGGGTCGACAAGCGGATACGCAGTATTTT. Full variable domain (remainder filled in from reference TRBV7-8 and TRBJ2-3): GAGVSQSPRYKVAKRGQDVALRCDPISGHVSLFWYQQALGQGPEFLTYFQNEAQLDKSGLPSDRFFAERPEGSVSTLKIQRTQQEDSAVYLCASSLWGRQADTQYFGPGTRLTVL.